The T cell receptor beta chain under discussion was sequenced for a study of radiation and T cells in renal cell carcinoma. Assay: immunoSEQ multiplex PCR; the TCRdb copy retains only in-frame clones and omits some. The data show 70,000 to 95,000 clones, 82% seen once. This CDR3 is built from 14 residues. V shed 3 bases and J shed 8 bases, with 14 bases lying between them. Germline V lookup: CDR1 SNHLY, CDR2 FYNNEI. The time point was: baseline pretreatment blood. Treatment specified: 15 Gy SBRT to primary tumor, nephrectomy 4 weeks later. The sample in question was blood, obtained from a patient whose treatment included radiotherapy and nephrectomy. The receptor comes from a man in his sixties with renal cell carcinoma. This chain connects TRBV2 to TRBJ1-3, with D hard to call. CDR3 in DNA: TGTGCCAGCAGTGAGGTCAGAATATCTCACACCATATATTTT. Protein: CASSEVRISHTIYF.